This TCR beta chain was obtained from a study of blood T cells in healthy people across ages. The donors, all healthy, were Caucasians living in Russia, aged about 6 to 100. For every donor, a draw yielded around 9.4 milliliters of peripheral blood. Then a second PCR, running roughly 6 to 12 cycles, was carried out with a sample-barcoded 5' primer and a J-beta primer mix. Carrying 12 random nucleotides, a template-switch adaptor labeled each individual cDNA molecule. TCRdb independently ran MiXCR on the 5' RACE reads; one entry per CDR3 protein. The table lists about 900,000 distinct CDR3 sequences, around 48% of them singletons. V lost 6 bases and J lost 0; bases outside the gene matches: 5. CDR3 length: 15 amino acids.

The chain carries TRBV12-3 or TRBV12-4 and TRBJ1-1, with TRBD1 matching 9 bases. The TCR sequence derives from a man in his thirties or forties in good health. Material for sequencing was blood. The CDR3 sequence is CASRPDRGLNTEAFF. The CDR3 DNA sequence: TGTGCCAGCAGGCCGGACAGGGGCTTGAACACTGAAGCTTTCTTT.